This TCR beta chain was recorded in a study of glioma-infiltrating T cells after dendritic cell vaccination. Primers: 60 V beta forward and 13 J beta reverse. Only in-frame clones appear in the TCRdb table, and some are missing; sequencing was by immunoSEQ multiplex PCR. The repertoire includes about 99,000 clones, less than 90% of them detected once, and 5.4% sits in the top ten. The time point: after dendritic cell vaccination, including at tumor progression/relapse. Looked up from germline, CDR1 is SEHNR and CDR2 is FQNEAQ (reference sequence). This CDR3 contains 16 residues. V shed 2 bases, J shed 3 bases, and the junction held 4 bases outside the gene matches.

Sequences were derived from blood, sampled after dendritic cell vaccination. The sequence came from a human donor with glioblastoma. The chain carries TRBV7-9 and TRBJ2-1; TRBD2 agrees at 10 bases. As DNA, the CDR3 is TGTGCCAGCAGCTTATTAGCGGGAGGAGGCTACAATGAGCAGTTCTTC. As protein: CASSLLAGGGYNEQFF.